This T cell receptor (beta chain) came from a study of neoadjuvant anti-PD-1 for oral cavity cancer. Study-level background: Patients without progression got a fourth dose around day 43.

Whole-study findings and limits: PBMC Gini-index clonality exceeded responders' in non-responders post-nivolumab.

Time point described: after neoadjuvant nivolumab, at surgical resection. Stage II-IVA oral cavity squamous cell carcinoma was new and untreated by systemic or radiation therapy. Sequencing was performed with immunoSEQ multiplex PCR; in TCRdb, only in-frame clones are kept and a portion is missing. Of around 13,000 clones listed, about three quarters are singletons. CDR1 SEHNR and CDR2 FQNEAQ come from the germline V gene (reference sequence). Trimming took 5 bases from V and 7 from J; bases not matched to a gene: 4. The CDR3 runs 14 residues. Of note for this clone: Its cognate antigen is unknown.

This receptor was identified in a person between 40 and 85 years old with oral cavity squamous cell carcinoma. Sequenced material: PBMCs, taken after nivolumab (anti-PD-1) treatment. V gene TRBV7-9 combines with J gene TRBJ1-4, with 10 bases matching TRBD1. The CDR3 spells CASSPGQGVEKLFF. CDR3 nucleotide sequence: TGTGCCAGCAGCCCAGGACAGGGGGTTGAAAAACTGTTTTTT.